Listed here are 24 T cell receptor beta chains from one sample, sequenced in a study of T-cell reconstitution after alpha-beta-depleted transplantation in children. Library preparation (for TCRbeta) was performed with unique molecular identifiers. TCRdb re-analysed the PCR reads in MiXCR, keeping a single row per CDR3 protein. The sample holds approximately 200,000 distinct CDR3 sequences; more than 14% are singletons and the top ten take less than 15%. This sample comprised PBMCs from the stem cell graft donor, obtained from the stem cell graft. Receptors were obtained from a human donor who donated a stem cell graft to a child with acute lymphoblastic leukemia.

This clonotype was counted at least ten times. The V call is TRBV18, the J call TRBJ1-5, with D possibly TRBD1 on 6 matching bases. The germline V gene has CDR1 KGHSH and CDR2 LQKENI. This CDR3 has 14 residues. With 3 bases removed from V and 3 bases from J, the gap between germline ends came to 9 bases. In nucleotides, the CDR3 is TGTGCCAGCTCACCGGACAGCTACAATCAGCCCCAGCATTTT. Residues: CASSPDSYNQPQHF.

This clonotype was counted many times. V gene TRBV5-1 combines with J gene TRBJ2-1, with D possibly being TRBD2 (6 bases). The V gene lost 2 bases and the J gene lost 5 bases, with 20 bases spanning the gap. There are 17 residues in the CDR3. CDR1 is SGHRS and CDR2 is YFSETQ in the germline V gene. In DNA, the CDR3 is TGCGCCAGCAGCTTTTCGCCCCCGGGACTCGGGAACAATGAGCAGTTCTTC. It is translated as CASSFSPPGLGNNEQFF.

This clonotype occurred a few times. The V and J genes are TRBV20-1 and TRBJ2-3; TRBD2 agrees at 7 bases. From germline, CDR1 is DFQATT and CDR2 SNEGSKA (reference sequence). Unmatched junction bases numbered 9, after V lost 2 bases and J lost 7 bases. There are 14 residues in the CDR3. The CDR3 loop reads CSARWLAAMNTQYF. The CDR3 bases are TGCAGTGCTAGATGGCTAGCGGCCATGAATACGCAGTATTTT.

This clonotype was detected many times. The chain has TRBV5-1 and TRBJ1-4, with D possibly TRBD1 on 5 matching bases. CDR1 SGHRS and CDR2 YFSETQ come from the germline V gene. Trimming left V 1 base short and J 6 bases short, with 13 bases between. The CDR3 runs 15 residues. CDR3 loop: CASSLFAGEDEKLFF. Written as DNA, the CDR3 is TGCGCCAGCAGCTTGTTTGCGGGGGAGGATGAAAAACTGTTTTTT.

This clonotype was observed many times. V is TRBV5-1 and J is TRBJ2-2; D remains ambiguous. Germline-derived CDR1 and CDR2 are SGHRS and YFSETQ. Between the trimmed V and J ends, which lost 5 bases and 5 bases, there was a span of 4 bases. The CDR3 spans 11 residues. The chain's CDR3 is CASSQTGELFF. The CDR3 bases are TGCGCCAGCAGTCAAACCGGGGAGCTGTTTTTT.

As for this clonotype: A much larger clone lies a single base off, so this may be a read error. The V and J genes are TRBV12-3 or TRBV12-4 and TRBJ2-1; TRBD2 agrees at 9 bases. V lost 8 bases and J lost 8; bases outside the gene matches: 10. This CDR3 has 14 amino acids. CDR3 sequence: CASAELSGSYEQFF. CDR3 nucleotides: TGTGCCAGCGCGGAACTTAGCGGGAGCTATGAGCAGTTCTTC.

This clonotype was seen repeatedly, ten times or more. This chain links TRBV5-1 with TRBJ2-1; D unresolved. CDR1 and CDR2 from the germline V gene are SGHRS and YFSETQ. There are 14 residues in the CDR3. V dropped 3 bases and J dropped 8 bases, with 15 bases sitting between them. CDR3 residues: CASSSPLAADEQFF. The CDR3 region has the DNA TGCGCCAGCAGCTCCCCTCTGGCCGCCGATGAGCAGTTCTTC.

This clonotype was picked up many times. The genes are TRBV25-1 and TRBJ1-2; D is ambiguous. V was trimmed by 7 bases and J by 7 bases, leaving 22 bases between them. The length of the CDR3 is 15 residues. Germline V gene sequence: CDR1 MGHDK, CDR2 SYGVNS. The CDR3 DNA reads TGTGCCAGCACGTCGGGGTCATATAGCTACCTTGGCTACACCTTC. As protein: CASTSGSYSYLGYTF.

This clonotype showed up just once. This chain links TRBV29-1 with TRBJ1-1, with 7 bases that match TRBD1. Germline CDR1 and CDR2: SQVTM and ANQGSEA. The length of the CDR3 is 13 residues. Trimming took 7 bases from V and 3 from J; bases not matched to a gene: 8. DNA of the CDR3: TGCAGCGGTGGACAGGTGGGGCACACTGAAGCTTTCTTT. It encodes CSGGQVGHTEAFF.

The J gene is TRBJ2-1, the V gene TRBV5-5; 9 nucleotides agree with TRBD1. CDR1 and CDR2 (germline): SGHKS, YYEKEE (reference sequence). The CDR3 spans 13 residues. V was clipped by 4 bases and J by 16 bases; unmatched bases: 12. CDR3: CASSPNMDRGGFF. DNA of the CDR3: TGTGCCAGCAGCCCGAATATGGACAGGGGAGGATTCTTC.

This clonotype has more than one count but fewer than ten. The DNA for the CDR3 is TGCGCCAGCAGTGAGCTCAAGCGGGGCTCCTACAATGAGCAGTTCTTC. It codes for CASSELKRGSYNEQFF. The chain employs TRBV10-1 and TRBJ2-1, with 7 bases lining up with TRBD2. The CDR3 sequence is 16 residues long. The germline CDR1 and CDR2 sequences are WNHNN and SYGVQD (reference sequence). The J segment lost 0 bases and the V segment lost 2 bases, leaving 4 bases of the junction unmatched.

This clonotype occurred many times. This chain links TRBV6-5 with TRBJ2-1, with unresolved D. This CDR3 has 16 residues. Between the trimmed V and J ends, which lost 5 bases and 6 bases, there was a span of 20 bases. In germline, CDR1 is MNHEY, CDR2 SVGAGI. CDR3 sequence (DNA): TGTGCCAGCAGTAGACACGATCGGGCCTCGGGCAATGAGCAGTTCTTC. It specifies CASSRHDRASGNEQFF.

This clonotype has at least ten counts. The V gene is TRBV20-1, the J gene TRBJ2-7, with 10 bases fitting TRBD2. After removal of 4 bases from V and 4 bases from J, the junction contained 4 bases not matched to a gene. The CDR3 length is 13 residues. The germline gives CDR1 DFQATT, CDR2 SNEGSKA (reference sequence). The CDR3 DNA follows: TGCAGTGCTACTAGCGGGAGTCGTTACGAGCAGTACTTC. This encodes CSATSGSRYEQYF.

The rearrangement links TRBV7-1 to TRBJ2-1; D is possibly TRBD2 (6 bases). TRBV7-1 is sorted into the ORF group, with uncertain function. Trimming cost V 3 bases and J 8 bases, with 17 bases left between them. This CDR3 has 15 residues. The CDR3 sequence: CASSSEGRGYDEQFF. CDR3 DNA sequence: TGTGCCAGCAGCTCGGAGGGCCGAGGTTACGATGAGCAGTTCTTC.

The chain recombines TRBV5-1 with TRBJ2-5; D could derive from TRBD1 or TRBD2 (5 bases each). Germline assignment: CDR1 SGHRS and CDR2 YFSETQ. The CDR3 runs 15 residues. Trimming left V 5 bases short and J 3 bases short, with 17 bases between. For the CDR3, the DNA is TGCGCCAGCAGTCGAATTGGGGGACGAGAAGAGACCCAGTACTTC. It is translated as CASSRIGGREETQYF. Combining the CDR3 with reference TRBV5-1 and TRBJ2-5 gives the whole variable domain KAGVTQTPRYLIKTRGQQVTLSCSPISGHRSVSWYQQTPGQGLQFLFEYFSETQRNKGNFPGRFSGRQFSNSRSEMNVSTLELGDSALYLCASSRIGGREETQYFGPGTRLLVL.

This clonotype was found many times. The J gene is TRBJ2-7, the V gene TRBV20-1; maybe TRBD1 (7 bases). This CDR3 is 14 amino acids long. V was cut by 2 bases and J by 6 bases, with 17 bases left in between. Per germline, CDR1 DFQATT and CDR2 SNEGSKA (reference sequence). The DNA for the CDR3 is TGCAGTGCTAGATTTCGCCCAGGGGGGATCGAGCAGTACTTC. Its translation is CSARFRPGGIEQYF.

This clonotype was seen repeatedly, ten times or more. The V call is TRBV20-1, the J call TRBJ2-7; 8 bases align to TRBD2. This CDR3 contains 15 residues. V lost 3 bases, J lost 5 bases, and 12 bases stayed unmatched. Germline V gives CDR1 DFQATT, CDR2 SNEGSKA (reference sequence). In DNA form, the CDR3 reads TGCAGTGCTAGGTTTTCGGCGGGAGGAGGCAACGAGCAGTACTTC. It is translated as CSARFSAGGGNEQYF.

This clonotype came up a few times. The chain links TRBV5-1 to TRBJ2-1, with a possible D match to TRBD2 (5 bases). Looked up from germline, CDR1 is SGHRS and CDR2 is YFSETQ. This CDR3 is 14 amino acids long. Trimming removed 0 bases from V and 9 bases from J, with 13 bases in between. The CDR3 sequence: CASSLGRIDGEQFF. The CDR3 DNA is TGCGCCAGCAGCTTGGGGAGGATCGACGGTGAGCAGTTCTTC.

This clonotype showed up many times. This chain links TRBV20-1 with TRBJ2-2; possible D gene TRBD2, 6 bases. The CDR3 is 14 amino acids. The V end was cut by 5 bases, the J end by 1 base, with 11 bases between. Looked up from germline, CDR1 is DFQATT and CDR2 is SNEGSKA (reference sequence). CDR3 in DNA: TGCAGTGCTTACTGGGGGGAGAACACCGGGGAGCTGTTTTTT. Protein sequence: CSAYWGENTGELFF.

This clonotype was seen at least ten times. The V call is TRBV10-3, the J call TRBJ2-7; D is perhaps TRBD1 or TRBD2 (5 bases each). This CDR3 has 15 amino acids. Germline CDR1 is ENHRY and CDR2 is SYGVKD. Between the trimmed V and J ends, which lost 4 bases and 3 bases, there was a span of 16 bases. CDR3 nucleotides: TGTGCCATCAGTGGTCAATTGGGACGGATCTACGAGCAGTACTTC. Protein product: CAISGQLGRIYEQYF.

This clonotype was recorded at least ten times. This chain uses TRBV12-3 or TRBV12-4 with TRBJ1-2, with D hard to call. CDR3 length: 14 amino acids. V was trimmed by 3 bases and J by 8 bases, leaving 16 bases between them. CDR3 residues: CASSFFRPSGGYTF. DNA of the CDR3: TGTGCCAGCAGTTTCTTCAGACCCTCGGGCGGCTACACCTTC.

This clonotype was counted a few times. The V call is TRBV5-1, the J call TRBJ2-1; no reliable D call. The CDR3 contains 14 residues. Germline-derived CDR1 and CDR2 are SGHRS and YFSETQ. Between the trimmed V and J ends, which lost 5 bases and 0 bases, there was a span of 9 bases. CDR3 nucleotides: TGCGCCAGCAGTGGCTGGAGCTCCTACAATGAGCAGTTCTTC. Protein product: CASSGWSSYNEQFF. Full variable domain (remainder filled in from reference TRBV5-1 and TRBJ2-1): KAGVTQTPRYLIKTRGQQVTLSCSPISGHRSVSWYQQTPGQGLQFLFEYFSETQRNKGNFPGRFSGRQFSNSRSEMNVSTLELGDSALYLCASSGWSSYNEQFFGPGTRLTVL.

This clonotype has more than one count but fewer than ten. The J gene is TRBJ2-7, the V gene TRBV7-9; D might be TRBD1 (5 bases). The CDR3 totals 15 residues. V was pared by 2 bases and J by 0 bases, with 11 bases between. Germline V CDR1 and CDR2: SEHNR, FQNEAQ (reference sequence). The CDR3 region is CASSLSHRSSYEQYF. DNA of the CDR3: TGTGCCAGCAGCTTATCCCACAGGAGCTCCTACGAGCAGTACTTC.

Here the CDR3 DNA reads TGTGCCTGGAGTGTACAAGGGGGTCAGCCCCAGCATTTT. Its protein is CAWSVQGGQPQHF. The V and J genes are TRBV30 and TRBJ1-5; perhaps TRBD1 as D (6 bases). CDR1 is GTSNPN and CDR2 is SVGIG in the germline V gene (reference sequence). V lost 0 bases and J 6 bases, leaving 9 bases between the germline ends. The CDR3 runs to 13 residues.